Each of the 11 T cell receptor beta chains below was sequenced from the same sample in a study of blood T cell repertoires in COVID-19. Assay: immunoSEQ multiplex PCR; the TCRdb copy retains only in-frame clones and omits some. The repertoire holds some 240,000 clones, with approximately 79% as singletons. Sequenced material: PBMCs or T cells enriched from blood (not recorded which). The receptor set was obtained from a man aged 25 to 45 with acute COVID-19.

The J gene is TRBJ2-1, the V gene TRBV19, with TRBD2 matching 8 bases. Germline assignment: CDR1 LNHDA and CDR2 SQIVND (reference sequence). V gave up 4 bases and J gave up 4 bases; unmatched junction bases: 6. This CDR3 is built from 15 residues. The CDR3 DNA reads as TGTGCCAGTAGTAAGGTAGCGGGGTTGTACAATGAGCAGTTCTTC. The encoded protein is CASSKVAGLYNEQFF.

This chain links TRBV9 with TRBJ1-2; 8 bases match TRBD1. The germline V gene encodes CDR1 SGDLS and CDR2 YYNGEE. V trimming: 0 bases; J trimming: 5 bases; junction bases outside the gene matches: 6. This CDR3 contains 15 residues. The DNA of the CDR3 is TGTGCCAGCAGCGTAGTGGACAGGGTGGGATATGGCTACACCTTC. Encoded protein: CASSVVDRVGYGYTF.

The chain is built from TRBV6-5 and TRBJ1-4, with D possibly TRBD1 on 5 matching bases. This CDR3 has 14 residues. Per germline, CDR1 MNHEY and CDR2 SVGAGI. V lost 6 bases and J lost 3, with 11 bases in between. The DNA of the CDR3 is TGTGCCAGCAGGGCCGGGGGGGCTAATGAAAAACTGTTTTTT. This sequence encodes CASRAGGANEKLFF.

This clone appeared a single time. Other DNA sequences in the same sample also yield this CDR3. This rearrangement joins TRBV7-9 to TRBJ2-1; no reliable D call. The length of the CDR3 is 14 residues. In germline, CDR1 is SEHNR, CDR2 FQNEAQ (reference sequence). Trimming left V 2 bases short and J 0 bases short, with 5 bases between. CDR3 sequence (DNA): TGTGCCAGCAGCTTATCGGGCTCCTACAATGAGCAGTTCTTC. It is translated as CASSLSGSYNEQFF. Filled out from reference TRBV7-9 and TRBJ2-1, the complete variable domain reads DTGVSQNPRHKITKRGQNVTFRCDPISEHNRLYWYRQTLGQGPEFLTYFQNEAQLEKSRLLSDRFSAERPKGSFSTLEIQRTEQGDSAMYLCASSLSGSYNEQFFGPGTRLTVL.

This clone was detected only a few times. V usage is TRBV6-4 and J usage is TRBJ2-2, with 9 bases that match TRBD1. The junction had 11 bases not matched to a gene; V was cut back by 6 bases and J by 6 bases. The CDR3 is 16 residues long. Germline V gene data show CDR1 as MRHNA and CDR2 as SNTAGT. In DNA form, the CDR3 reads TGTGCCAGCAGCACCAGCCCGGGACAGGGAGCCGGGGAGCTGTTTTTT. Translating gives CASSTSPGQGAGELFF.

The V call is TRBV4-1, the J call TRBJ2-3; the match to TRBD1 covers 7 bases. CDR3 length: 16 amino acids. From germline, CDR1 is MGHRA and CDR2 YSYEKL. The trim removed 0 bases at V and 0 bases at J, leaving 3 bases unmatched. CDR3 bases: TGCGCCAGCAGCCAAGATCGGGGACAGAGCACAGATACGCAGTATTTT. This encodes CASSQDRGQSTDTQYF.

V gene TRBV2 combines with J gene TRBJ1-1; a weak D match, TRBD1 (6 bases). CDR1 is SNHLY and CDR2 is FYNNEI in the germline V gene. Trimming removed 2 bases at V and 1 base at J, with 23 bases between. There are 19 residues in the CDR3. DNA of the CDR3: TGTGCCAGCAGTGAAACTATTCTGTCTTCTGGGGACAAGAACACTGAAGCTTTCTTT. Protein product: CASSETILSSGDKNTEAFF. Based on the CDR3 plus reference TRBV2 and TRBJ1-1, the full variable domain is EPEVTQTPSHQVTQMGQEVILRCVPISNHLYFYWYRQILGQKVEFLVSFYNNEISEKSEIFDDQFSVERPDGSNFTLKIRSTKLEDSAMYFCASSETILSSGDKNTEAFFGQGTRLTVV.

The chain has TRBV7-3 and TRBJ2-1; the match to TRBD2 covers 14 bases. CDR1 SGHTA and CDR2 FQGTGA come from the germline V gene. The V gene end was trimmed by 5 bases and the J gene end by 9 bases; junction bases not matched to a gene: 9. This CDR3 is built from 16 residues. DNA of the CDR3: TGTGCCAGCAGCCCGCTGACTAGCGGGAGGGCCCGTGAGCAGTTCTTC. Encoded protein: CASSPLTSGRAREQFF.

The chain couples TRBV4-1 to TRBJ2-2; tentative D call: TRBD2 (5 bases). Per germline, CDR1 MGHRA and CDR2 YSYEKL. This CDR3 spans 15 amino acids. The V gene lost 0 bases and the J gene lost 7 bases, with 12 bases spanning the gap. The DNA of the CDR3 is TGCGCCAGCAGCCAAGATGAGAGAGGGATCGGGGAGCTGTTTTTT. Amino acids: CASSQDERGIGELFF.

This clone was picked up one time. Germline and junction disagree at one end, which may indicate a read error. The chain links TRBV5-1 to TRBJ2-5; the match to TRBD1 covers 7 bases. From germline, CDR1 is SGHRS and CDR2 YFSETQ. CDR3 length equals 14 residues. CDR3: CASSLTGTSETQYF. The CDR3 DNA reads TGTGCCAGCAGCTTGACAGGGACGTCGGAGACCCAGTACTTC.

The gene calls are TRBV19 and TRBJ2-5; TRBD2 matches 15 bases. With V trimmed by 6 bases and J by 1 base, 3 bases remained unmatched. Germline V gene sequence: CDR1 LNHDA, CDR2 SQIVND (reference sequence). The CDR3 is 16 amino acids. The chain's CDR3 is CASRMGLAGGQETQYF. The DNA of the CDR3 is TGTGCCAGTAGGATGGGACTAGCGGGAGGCCAAGAGACCCAGTACTTC.